Listed below are T cell receptor beta chains from one sample, sequenced in a study of cytomegalovirus exposure and HLA in healthy donors. Sequencing was performed with immunoSEQ multiplex PCR; in TCRdb, only in-frame clones are kept and a portion is missing. Among 280,000 or so clones, over 85% were seen once, and the ten largest hold 2% to 3%. Sequenced: PBMCs. These TCRs come from a young woman in good health and CMV-seronegative. Each CDR3 is given with its conserved first and last residue. Each record gives: V gene, D gene, clone size, CDR3 length, J gene, CDR3 DNA, CDR3 protein. The D gene is left open where the match is weak. Not every row has a clone size; where given, it reads once, few, many or a size class.

TRBV7-3	TRBD2	NA	15	TRBJ2-1	TGTGCCAGCAGCTTACCGGGACTAGCGTCTCATGAGCAGTTCTTC	CASSLPGLASHEQFF
TRBV6-5	TRBD1	few	12	TRBJ1-1	TGTGCCAGGGACAGGGGAGACACTGAAGCTTTCTTT	CARDRGDTEAFF
TRBV7-6	NA	few	13	TRBJ2-7	TGTGCCAGCAGCCCTGGCCCCGACTACGAGCAGTACTTC	CASSPGPDYEQYF
TRBV19	NA	NA	14	TRBJ1-6	TGTGCCAGTAGTTTCGGACAGCCAAATTCACCCCTCCACTTT	CASSFGQPNSPLHF
TRBV15	NA	NA	13	TRBJ2-7	TGTGCCACCAGCAGTGGGCTGATCTACGAGCAGTACTTC	CATSSGLIYEQYF
TRBV27	TRBD1	NA	15	TRBJ2-1	TGTGCCAGCAGTGTATTACAGGGGGCATGGAATGAGCAGTTCTTC	CASSVLQGAWNEQFF
TRBV7-2	TRBD1	NA	18	TRBJ2-5	TGTGCCAGCAGCTACGGACCCGGCGGACAGGGGTTTCGAGAGACCCAGTACTTC	CASSYGPGGQGFRETQYF
TRBV7-9	NA	once	11	TRBJ1-6	TGTTCCATCGAACAGGATTCACCCCTCCACTTT	CSIEQDSPLHF
TRBV19	NA	NA	12	TRBJ2-7	TGTGCCAGTGGCCGCGGCCCCTACGAGCAGTACTTC	CASGRGPYEQYF
TRBV5-4	NA	once	13	TRBJ1-2	TGTGCCAGCAGCTTCTATGGGGCCGGTGGCTACACCTTC	CASSFYGAGGYTF
TRBV15	TRBD2	NA	16	TRBJ2-1	TGTGCCACCAGCAGAGGATTAGCGGGGGATCACAATGAGCAGTTCTTC	CATSRGLAGDHNEQFF
TRBV14	NA	NA	16	TRBJ2-7	TGTGCCAGCAGCCAAGACCCCCGGGTAGGCCGCTACGAGCAGTACTTC	CASSQDPRVGRYEQYF
TRBV18	TRBD1	NA	15	TRBJ1-1	TGTGCCAGCTCACGAACTTCAGGGGGAAGCACTGAAGCTTTCTTT	CASSRTSGGSTEAFF
TRBV4-2	TRBD1	NA	15	TRBJ1-6	TGTGCCAGCAGCCCACCGGACAGGGCGAATTCACCCCTCCACTTT	CASSPPDRANSPLHF
TRBV5-1	TRBD1	NA	14	TRBJ1-3	TGCGCCAGCAGCTGGGGACAGTCTGGAAACACCATATATTTT	CASSWGQSGNTIYF
TRBV5-1	NA	once	14	TRBJ1-1	TGCGCCAGCAGCTTGGTACAGTTGAACACTGAAGCTTTCTTT	CASSLVQLNTEAFF
TRBV30	TRBD1	NA	16	TRBJ1-4	TGTGCCTCAACTCCGGGACAGGGGGGGACTAATGAAAAACTGTTTTTT	CASTPGQGGTNEKLFF
TRBV4-1	NA	NA	14	TRBJ1-5	TGCGCCAGCAGCCAAGAGGGGAGCCATCAGCCCCAGCATTTT	CASSQEGSHQPQHF
TRBV27	TRBD1	NA	15	TRBJ1-4	TGTGCCAGTATGGACAGGGAAGATCGTGAGGAAAAACTGTTTTTT	CASMDREDREEKLFF
TRBV28	TRBD2	NA	15	TRBJ2-7	TGTGCCAGCAGTTTATACCTAGCGGGGGTGCTTAAGCAGTACTTC	CASSLYLAGVLKQYF
TRBV7-7	TRBD2	NA	16	TRBJ2-1	TGTGCCAGCAGCTTAGGGGTGGGGCGGGAGTACAATGAGCAGTTCTTC	CASSLGVGREYNEQFF
TRBV6-5	TRBD1	NA	12	TRBJ2-7	TGTGCCAGCACCTGGACAGGGACCGAGCAGTACTTC	CASTWTGTEQYF
TRBV27	TRBD1	NA	19	TRBJ2-3	TGTGCCAGCAGTCTCGCCCCAACCGGACAGGGGACGTACACAGATACGCAGTATTTT	CASSLAPTGQGTYTDTQYF
TRBV4-1	TRBD2	NA	17	TRBJ2-1	TGCGCCAGCAGCCAAGAAGTAGCGGGGGACCCTTACAATGAGCAGTTCTTC	CASSQEVAGDPYNEQFF
TRBV9	NA	NA	12	TRBJ2-7	TGTGCCAGCAGCGATGGCGGGTACGAGCAGTACTTC	CASSDGGYEQYF
TRBV7-9	NA	NA	18	TRBJ1-5	TGTGCCAGCAGCCAGACGGTGGGGGGTAGGTTTAGCAATCAGCCCCAGCATTTT	CASSQTVGGRFSNQPQHF
TRBV4-2	TRBD1	NA	15	TRBJ1-1	TGTGCCAGCAGCCTACATACAGGGGACGCTCCGATGGCTTTCTTT	CASSLHTGDAPMAFF
TRBV29-1	TRBD1	NA	13	TRBJ2-1	TGCAGCGCTTCAGGGGGCCCCTACAATGAGCAGTTCTTC	CSASGGPYNEQFF
TRBV30	NA	few	14	TRBJ1-1	TGTGCCTGGAAGGGGGGGACACTGAACACTGAAGCTTTCTTT	CAWKGGTLNTEAFF
TRBV5-1	NA	NA	14	TRBJ1-2	TGCGCCAGCAGCCTGACGACAGGAGACTATGGCTACACCTTC	CASSLTTGDYGYTF
TRBV5-4	TRBD2	once	19	TRBJ2-2	TGTGCCAGCAGCTTGCCACCGGGACTAGCGGGGGCGGGAACCGGGGAGCTGTTTTTT	CASSLPPGLAGAGTGELFF
TRBV4-2	TRBD2	once	16	TRBJ2-3	TGTGCCAGCAGGGGTAGCGGGGGGTCTAGCACAGATACGCAGTATTTT	CASRGSGGSSTDTQYF
TRBV30	NA	NA	15	TRBJ1-3	TGTGCCTGGAGTCCCCCCCCGGCAGGGGGAAACACCATATATTTT	CAWSPPPAGGNTIYF
TRBV6-1	TRBD1	NA	14	TRBJ2-7	TGTGCCAGCAGGCCGGGACAGGGGAGCTACGAGCAGTACTTC	CASRPGQGSYEQYF
TRBV5-4	TRBD1	NA	14	TRBJ1-1	TGTGCCAGCAGCCCGGGACAGGGGGCCACTGAAGCTTTCTTT	CASSPGQGATEAFF
TRBV10-3	TRBD1	NA	17	TRBJ2-2	TGTGCCATCAGCATGACCAGGGGGCGCGATAGTTCCGGGGAGCTGTTTTTT	CAISMTRGRDSSGELFF
TRBV7-9	NA	NA	14	TRBJ2-7	TGTTCCAGCAGCTTCCCGACAGATCCCTACGAGCAGTACTTC	CSSSFPTDPYEQYF
TRBV15	NA	NA	18	TRBJ1-5	TGTGCCACCAGCAGCCGAACAGGGCTACATTATAGCAATCAGCCCCAGCATTTT	CATSSRTGLHYSNQPQHF
TRBV27	TRBD1	NA	14	TRBJ1-6	TGTGCCAGCAGTTTACCAGGGGGTGTCTCACCCCTCCACTTT	CASSLPGGVSPLHF
TRBV6-5	NA	NA	14	TRBJ2-7	TGTGCCAGCAGTTACTGGGGGGGCCTGGCCGAGCAGTACTTC	CASSYWGGLAEQYF
TRBV5-6	NA	NA	11	TRBJ2-2	TGTGCCAGCAGACGGGACGGGGAGCTGTTTTTT	CASRRDGELFF
TRBV12-2	NA	NA	18	TRBJ2-7	TGTGCAAGTCGCTTAGCGGGCTGGTACAGGTCAGGTTCTTACGAGCAGTACTTC	CASRLAGWYRSGSYEQYF